The source of this T cell receptor beta chain is a study of T-cell memory formation after mild COVID-19. General study findings and limits: Later expanders leaned toward CD4+, whereas clones contracting from day 15 to 85 were balanced CD4/CD8. Shrinking CD4+ clones resided mostly in CM and EM, and CD8+ ones in EMRA.

From the 5' RACE reads, TCRdb called clonotypes with MiXCR, one entry per CDR3 protein. Of 300,000 or so distinct CDR3 sequences in the sample, under 20% are singletons; the top ten hold more than 20%. Note on this clonotype: No antigen is known for it.

Germline V gene lookup returns CDR1 DFQATT and CDR2 SNEGSKA (reference sequence). Trimming cost V 0 bases and J 9 bases; bases outside gene matches: 14. This CDR3 region has 15 residues. Sequenced: PBMCs or a T cell subset sorted from them (not recorded which). This clonotype originated in a young man who had mild COVID-19 (a few samples of this study predate the infection). Cell type and time point are not known. J is TRBJ2-7 and V is TRBV20-1; TRBD2 agrees at 7 bases. The CDR3: CSARDPRPPRGVQYF. CDR3 in DNA: TGCAGTGCTAGAGATCCCCGTCCCCCACGGGGGGTGCAGTACTTC.